Below are 30 T cell receptor beta chains sequenced from a single sample in a study of molecular identifiers for immune sequencing clone quantification. TCRdb called the PCR reads again in MiXCR, with one record for every CDR3 protein. This sample yields nearly 650,000 distinct CDR3 sequences, of which roughly 25% are seen a single time; 0.78% belongs to the top ten. The sequenced sample was naive CD8+ T cells from blood, with Jurkat cell RNA spiked in. Subset indicated: FACS-sorted CD8+CD4-CCR7+CD45RA+ naive T cells. These receptors were collected from a human donor in good health. Some libraries in this study had Jurkat cell RNA spiked in.

Ten or more counts support this clonotype. The V gene is TRBV10-2, the J gene TRBJ1-1; 9 bases align to TRBD1. Germline-derived CDR1 and CDR2 are WSHSY and SAAADI. The CDR3 is 15 amino acids. Trimming took 6 bases from V and 6 from J; bases not matched to a gene: 11. CDR3 in amino acids: CASSGQGFSIAEAFF. The CDR3 DNA is TGCGCCAGCAGCGGACAGGGGTTTTCGATCGCTGAAGCTTTCTTT.

V and J are TRBV12-3 or TRBV12-4 and TRBJ1-4; TRBD1 aligns across 7 bases. This CDR3 is built from 13 residues. V dropped 7 bases and J dropped 6; count of bases not matched to a gene: 5. CDR3: CASTTGVDEKLFF. CDR3 bases: TGTGCCAGCACAACAGGGGTAGATGAAAAACTGTTTTTT.

This clonotype has a handful of counts. The V and J genes are TRBV5-6 and TRBJ2-5; 9 bases map to TRBD1. There are 12 residues in the CDR3. From germline, CDR1 is SGHDT and CDR2 YYEEEE. V shed 5 bases and J 11 bases; nucleotides not matched to a gene: 7. CDR3 nucleotide sequence: TGTGCCAGCAGTTGGGACAGGGAACGGCAGTACTTC. Translating it yields CASSWDRERQYF.

The CDR3 DNA reads TGTGCCAGCAGCGTAGATTCCGCCTACGAGCAGTACTTC. It yields the protein CASSVDSAYEQYF. V is TRBV9 and J is TRBJ2-7; D call uncertain. The CDR3 runs 13 residues. The germline V gene has CDR1 SGDLS and CDR2 YYNGEE. V lost 0 bases to trimming and J lost 2 bases, with 6 bases between them.

This chain joins TRBV20-1 and TRBJ2-3; TRBD1 is a possible D gene (5 bases). Trimming stripped 0 bases from V and 0 bases from J, with 10 bases between. The germline V gene encodes CDR1 DFQATT and CDR2 SNEGSKA (reference sequence). The CDR3 length is 15 residues. Written as DNA, the CDR3 is TGCAGTGCTAGAGATTGGGGCAGTAGCACAGATACGCAGTATTTT. It codes for CSARDWGSSTDTQYF.

This rearrangement joins TRBV5-1 to TRBJ2-7; D is possibly TRBD2 (6 bases). Trimming shortened V by 4 bases and J by 3 bases, and 11 bases separated the two germline ends. Germline-derived CDR1 and CDR2 are SGHRS and YFSETQ. The CDR3 is 13 residues long. The CDR3 DNA sequence: TGCGCCAGCAGCGTGGTGGGGGGCTACGAGCAGTACTTC. The encoded protein is CASSVVGGYEQYF.

The J gene is TRBJ2-7, the V gene TRBV5-6; TRBD2 agrees at 15 bases. V lost 4 bases and J lost 9; bases outside the gene matches: 5. CDR1 SGHDT and CDR2 YYEEEE come from the germline V gene. This CDR3 has 14 amino acids. The CDR3 nucleotides are TGTGCCAGCAGCACGGGACTAGCGGGGGGAGCGCAGTACTTC. Translation: CASSTGLAGGAQYF. Together with reference TRBV5-6 and TRBJ2-7, the CDR3 gives the full variable domain: DAGVTQSPTHLIKTRGQQVTLRCSPKSGHDTVSWYQQALGQGPQFIFQYYEEEERQRGNFPDRFSGHQFPNYSSELNVNALLLGDSALYLCASSTGLAGGAQYFGPGTRLTVT.

This clonotype was seen repeatedly, ten times or more. The gene calls are TRBV5-1 and TRBJ1-1; 9 nucleotides match TRBD1. V trimming: 0 bases; J trimming: 1 base; junction bases outside the gene matches: 10. The germline V gene encodes CDR1 SGHRS and CDR2 YFSETQ. This CDR3 comprises 18 residues. The DNA for the CDR3 is TGCGCCAGCAGCTTGGTCGGGACAGGGTTCATCGAGAACACTGAAGCTTTCTTT. Translation: CASSLVGTGFIENTEAFF.

The sample holds many counts of this clonotype. The chain is built from TRBV6-1 and TRBJ2-7; TRBD2 matches at 9 bases. V shed 0 bases and J 4 bases; nucleotides not matched to a gene: 4. The CDR3 is made up of 15 amino acids. Germline V gene sequence: CDR1 MNHNS, CDR2 SASEGT. The CDR3 region is CASSEAVTSGYEQYF. The CDR3 bases are TGTGCCAGCAGTGAAGCAGTGACTAGCGGTTACGAGCAGTACTTC.

The chain combines TRBV4-1 with TRBJ2-5, with 7 bases fitting TRBD1. The CDR3 spans 18 residues. The trim removed 0 bases at V and 2 bases at J, leaving 12 bases unmatched. Looked up from germline, CDR1 is MGHRA and CDR2 is YSYEKL. The DNA for the CDR3 is TGCGCCAGCAGCCAAGATGAGACAGGGAGACTCCTTCAAGAGACCCAGTACTTC. It specifies CASSQDETGRLLQETQYF.

The gene calls are TRBV7-2 and TRBJ2-3, with no clear D. The CDR3 spans 14 residues. Trimming cost V 1 base and J 6 bases, with 11 bases left between them. CDR1 is SGHTA and CDR2 is FQGNSA in the germline V gene. CDR3 coding DNA: TGTGCCAGCAGCTTAGGGCTGGGTATGGATACGCAGTATTTT. It specifies CASSLGLGMDTQYF.

This clonotype showed up many times. The chain links TRBV5-1 to TRBJ2-1; D unclear. There are 15 residues in the CDR3. From germline, CDR1 is SGHRS and CDR2 YFSETQ. Trimming pared 0 bases from V and 0 bases from J, leaving 7 bases between. Written as DNA, the CDR3 is TGCGCCAGCAGCTTGGCCGAGAACTCCTACAATGAGCAGTTCTTC. Residues: CASSLAENSYNEQFF. The entire variable domain, with the rest obtained from reference TRBV5-1 and TRBJ2-1, is as follows: KAGVTQTPRYLIKTRGQQVTLSCSPISGHRSVSWYQQTPGQGLQFLFEYFSETQRNKGNFPGRFSGRQFSNSRSEMNVSTLELGDSALYLCASSLAENSYNEQFFGPGTRLTVL.

The genes are TRBV20-1 and TRBJ2-1, with D hard to call. The germline V and J ends were trimmed by 3 bases and 3 bases, with 12 bases remaining between them. This CDR3 spans 14 amino acids. CDR1 and CDR2 from the germline V gene are DFQATT and SNEGSKA (reference sequence). The CDR3 reads CSARAVGSYNEQFF. CDR3 bases: TGCAGTGCTAGGGCTGTTGGCAGCTACAATGAGCAGTTCTTC.

This clonotype was detected a few times. The CDR3 sequence is CASSVTNLGAMNTEAFF. The CDR3, as DNA: TGTGCCAGCAGCGTTACGAATCTGGGGGCTATGAACACTGAAGCTTTCTTT. This chain links TRBV7-8 with TRBJ1-1; weak D call: TRBD1 (6 bases). V was shortened by 5 bases and J by 0 bases, with 19 bases between the two germline ends. The CDR3 has 17 residues. The germline gives CDR1 SGHVS, CDR2 FQNEAQ.

This clonotype was seen only a few times. The V and J genes are TRBV20-1 and TRBJ2-1; D remains unclear. Trimming stripped 1 base from V and 0 bases from J, with 10 bases between. The germline V gene encodes CDR1 DFQATT and CDR2 SNEGSKA (reference sequence). The CDR3 is made up of 15 amino acids. CDR3 DNA sequence: TGCAGTGCTAGAGGCGCGGCCGGCTCCTACAATGAGCAGTTCTTC. It is translated as CSARGAAGSYNEQFF.

This clonotype was detected ten times or more. This chain uses TRBV30 with TRBJ1-1; D gene ambiguous. This CDR3 contains 12 residues. Germline V gene lookup returns CDR1 GTSNPN and CDR2 SVGIG (reference sequence). V shed 1 base and J shed 5 bases, with 8 bases lying between them. CDR3 in amino acids: CAWSEGFTEAFF. CDR3 nucleotides: TGTGCCTGGAGTGAAGGGTTTACTGAAGCTTTCTTT. The full variable domain, rest sourced from reference TRBV30 and TRBJ1-1, is SQTIHQWPATLVQPVGSPLSLECTVEGTSNPNLYWYRQAAGRGLQLLFYSVGIGQISSEVPQNLSASRPQDRQFILSSKKLLLSDSGFYLCAWSEGFTEAFFGQGTRLTVV.

This clonotype was detected ten times or more. V is TRBV29-1 and J is TRBJ2-7; 7 bases map to TRBD1. The CDR3 totals 14 residues. Trimming at V came to 6 bases and at J to 2 bases, leaving 10 bases not matched to a gene. Per germline, CDR1 SQVTM and CDR2 ANQGSEA. CDR3 coding DNA: TGCAGCGTACCTTCCCAGGGGGACGCCTACGAGCAGTACTTC. Translated: CSVPSQGDAYEQYF.

This clonotype was counted at least ten times. The V and J genes are TRBV25-1 and TRBJ2-5, with D possibly TRBD2 on 5 matching bases. Trimming took 7 bases from V and 5 from J, leaving 8 bases between them. The germline gives CDR1 MGHDK, CDR2 SYGVNS. The length of the CDR3 is 11 residues. This CDR3 reads CASKQRETQYF. CDR3 bases: TGTGCCAGCAAACAGCGGGAGACCCAGTACTTC.

Worth noting for this clonotype: One end of the junction does not line up with germline, which may come from a read error. The V and J genes are TRBV7-9 and TRBJ2-1, with 14 bases fitting TRBD2. The CDR3 length is 18 residues. Germline lookup yields CDR1 SEHNR and CDR2 FQNEAQ (reference sequence). The CDR3 reads CASCFGLAGGGNDWEQFF. The DNA of the CDR3 is TGTGCCAGCTGCTTCGGACTAGCGGGGGGAGGCAATGATTGGGAGCAGTTCTTC.

The chain joins TRBV6-2 or TRBV6-3 to TRBJ1-2, with 9 bases that match TRBD1. The CDR3 is 14 residues long. CDR1 is MNHEY and CDR2 is SVGEGT in the germline V gene. V shed 5 bases, J shed 6 bases, and the junction held 7 bases outside the gene matches. CDR3 nucleotide sequence: TGTGCCAGCAGTCGCACTACAGGGGGCGATGGCTACACCTTC. Its translation is CASSRTTGGDGYTF.

This clonotype was seen many times. This chain connects TRBV30 to TRBJ1-1; D gene unclear. The CDR3 runs 13 residues. Germline V gives CDR1 GTSNPN, CDR2 SVGIG (reference sequence). Trimming cost V 0 bases and J 1 base, with 6 bases left between them. The CDR3 coding sequence is TGTGCCTGGAGTGTCGAGAAGAACACTGAAGCTTTCTTT. Translation: CAWSVEKNTEAFF.

This clonotype was observed many times. The gene calls are TRBV4-3 and TRBJ2-3; 7 nucleotides align to TRBD2. J gave up 2 bases and V 1 base, and 3 bases lay outside the gene matches. CDR1 and CDR2 from the germline V gene are LGHNA and YSLEER. The CDR3 covers 15 residues. CDR3 sequence: CASSQGAGITDTQYF. CDR3 nucleotide sequence: TGCGCCAGCAGCCAAGGAGCGGGGATCACAGATACGCAGTATTTT.

This clonotype was recorded a few times. A much larger clone differs from this one at a single base, so this may be a read error. The chain links TRBV12-3 or TRBV12-4 to TRBJ1-1; the D is unclear. CDR3 length equals 14 residues. This CDR3 is CASRDTGLPSEALF. The DNA for the CDR3 is TGTGCCAGCCGAGACACCGGACTCCCATCTGAAGCTCTCTTT.

Concerning this clonotype: A much larger clone is a single base away; this may be a read error. This chain uses TRBV2 with TRBJ2-5, with D perhaps TRBD2 (6 bases). The CDR3 runs to 14 residues. CDR1 and CDR2 (germline): SNHLY, FYNNEI. As DNA, the CDR3 is TGTGCCAGCAGTGGCCGGGACTCCGAAGAGACCCAGCACTTC. It yields the protein CASSGRDSEETQHF. Combining the CDR3 with reference TRBV2 and TRBJ2-5 gives the whole variable domain EPEVTQTPSHQVTQMGQEVILRCVPISNHLYFYWYRQILGQKVEFLVSFYNNEISEKSEIFDDQFSVERPDGSNFTLKIRSTKLEDSAMYFCASSGRDSEETQHFGPGTRLLVL.

This clonotype was recorded at least ten times. This sequence joins TRBV11-2 and TRBJ2-3; D remains ambiguous. The CDR3 spans 15 residues. V was pared by 4 bases and J by 2 bases, with 13 bases between. Germline CDR1 reads SGHAT; CDR2 reads FQNNGV. This chain's CDR3 is CASSSALDTTDTQYF. The CDR3 bases are TGTGCCAGCAGCTCGGCCCTAGATACCACAGATACGCAGTATTTT.

This clonotype was seen ten or more times. This sequence joins TRBV20-1 and TRBJ2-4; D is undetermined. Germline V gene data show CDR1 as DFQATT and CDR2 as SNEGSKA (reference sequence). V gave up 0 bases and J gave up 0 bases, with 12 bases separating them. The CDR3 covers 16 residues. CDR3 nucleotides: TGCAGTGCTAGAGAAGGGCCTACAAGAGCCAAAAACATTCAGTACTTC. Protein: CSAREGPTRAKNIQYF.

This clonotype was seen repeatedly, ten times or more. The J gene is TRBJ2-3, the V gene TRBV7-9, with TRBD1 identical over 7 bases. After removal of 5 bases from V and 5 bases from J, the junction contained 4 bases not matched to a gene. Germline V gene lookup returns CDR1 SEHNR and CDR2 FQNEAQ (reference sequence). The CDR3 extends over 13 amino acids. Here the CDR3 DNA reads TGTGCCAGCAGCAGCAGGGGGAGAGATACGCAGTATTTT. Translated, it gives CASSSRGRDTQYF.

The V and J genes are TRBV20-1 and TRBJ2-7; possible D gene TRBD1, 5 bases. Germline V gene data show CDR1 as DFQATT and CDR2 as SNEGSKA (reference sequence). The CDR3 consists of 15 residues. V was cut by 0 bases and J by 4 bases, with 16 bases left in between. CDR3 protein: CSARDLGPIRYEQYF. CDR3 sequence (DNA): TGCAGTGCTAGAGATTTGGGGCCAATCAGATACGAGCAGTACTTC.

Only a few counts were recorded for this clonotype. The V call is TRBV5-3, the J call TRBJ1-2; no firm D call. TRBV5-3 is given ORF status, its function remaining uncertain. Trimming left V 8 bases short and J 8 bases short, with 10 bases between. This CDR3 has 10 amino acids. The CDR3 loop reads CARSGRGYTF. DNA of the CDR3: TGTGCCAGGAGCGGAAGGGGCTACACCTTC.

This clonotype has a count of ten or more. The chain recombines TRBV4-1 with TRBJ2-7, with D tentatively TRBD2 (5 bases). Trimming pared 4 bases from V and 2 bases from J, leaving 15 bases between. The CDR3 runs to 15 residues. Germline lookup yields CDR1 MGHRA and CDR2 YSYEKL. In nucleotides, the CDR3 is TGCGCCAGCAGCCCCCTAACCGGGAACCCCTACGAGCAGTACTTC. This encodes CASSPLTGNPYEQYF.